The entry below describes one T cell receptor (beta chain). TCRdb reanalysed the RACE reads using MiXCR and keeps one entry per CDR3 protein. This table has 340,000 or so distinct CDR3 sequences, about 7% appearing once. This CDR3 contains 15 residues. V lost 2 bases and J lost 0, with 11 bases in between. The germline V gene encodes CDR1 SGHNT and CDR2 YYREEE (reference sequence). These data come from a study of human T cells and chemical hapten exposure. Whole-study context: Throughout the roughly 22-week study, diphenylcyclopropenone was applied weekly to the patients' scalps. The patch tests put 0.01% DPC on the skin of the upper back and were read 6 days later. Minor volume differences among pooled libraries chiefly drove per-sample TCR yield variation.

Time point indicated: patch test 1, 2 weeks after DPC sensitization. The treatment is: therapeutic diphenylcyclopropenone sensitization with weekly scalp DPC. The sequence derives from a young woman with alopecia areata. Some clones in this sample may be carry-over from other donors' samples. This specimen was whole blood, taken in connection with sensitization to the hapten diphenylcyclopropenone (DPC). V gene TRBV5-4 combines with J gene TRBJ1-2, with a possible D match to TRBD1 (5 bases). Written as DNA, the CDR3 is TGTGCCAGCAGCTTTCCAGGGTCTACTAACTATGGCTACACCTTC. Residues: CASSFPGSTNYGYTF.